The clone carrying this TCR beta chain has ten or more counts. This sample stems from a study of molecular identifiers for immune sequencing clone quantification. One entry per CDR3 protein, called by TCRdb with MiXCR from the PCR reads. The sample yields fewer than 350,000 distinct CDR3 sequences, 20% to 25% seen once. The CDR3 is made up of 15 amino acids. J lost 1 base, V lost 0 bases, and 5 bases had no gene match. Germline values: CDR1 SQVTM, CDR2 ANQGSEA. Sequencing input: naive CD8+ T cells from blood, with Jurkat cell RNA spiked in. The sample's subset: FACS-sorted CD8+CD4-CCR7+CD45RA+ naive T cells. The chain couples TRBV29-1 to TRBJ1-1; 7 bases are a match to TRBD1. The sequence derives from a human donor in good health. Some libraries in this study had Jurkat cell RNA spiked in. CDR3 residues: CSVEDRDRANTEAFF. CDR3 coding DNA: TGCAGCGTTGAAGATCGAGACAGGGCGAACACTGAAGCTTTCTTT.